The 25 T cell receptor beta chains below were found in one sample sequenced in a study of blood T cell repertoires in COVID-19. Some clones are missing from TCRdb's copy, which holds only in-frame ones; the method was immunoSEQ multiplex PCR. Here the sample spans hundreds of thousands of clones, over 75% being singletons. Sequenced: PBMCs or T cells enriched from blood (not recorded which). Receptors were obtained from a woman aged 30 to 39 who had recovered from COVID-19.

This chain connects TRBV4-3 to TRBJ2-7, with TRBD2 matching over 8 bases. This CDR3 comprises 16 residues. Per the germline V gene, CDR1 is LGHNA and CDR2 is YSLEER. The junction had 7 bases not matched to a gene; V was cut back by 3 bases and J by 0 bases. CDR3 sequence reads: CASSHISGGTSYEQYF. DNA for the CDR3: TGCGCCAGCAGCCACATCAGCGGGGGTACCTCCTACGAGCAGTACTTC.

V gene TRBV30 combines with J gene TRBJ2-3; D is unresolved. CDR1 and CDR2 (germline): GTSNPN, SVGIG (reference sequence). CDR3 length: 14 amino acids. Between the trimmed V and J ends, which lost 4 bases and 6 bases, there was a span of 17 bases. The CDR3 sequence is CAWTRLTRPDTQYF. DNA for the CDR3: TGTGCCTGGACTCGGCTTACCAGGCCGGATACGCAGTATTTT.

The rearrangement uses TRBV6-2 or TRBV6-3 and TRBJ2-2, with a weak D call TRBD1 (6 bases). This CDR3 region has 12 residues. V was clipped by 6 bases and J by 5 bases, with 7 bases between them. Germline CDR1 and CDR2: MNHEY and SVGEGT. CDR3: CASSTGTGELFF. Written as DNA, the CDR3 is TGTGCCAGCAGCACAGGGACCGGGGAGCTGTTTTTT.

The genes are TRBV5-1 and TRBJ2-2; 10 bases are a match to TRBD2. CDR1 is SGHRS and CDR2 is YFSETQ in the germline V gene. V was pared by 5 bases and J by 4 bases, with 17 bases of the junction left unmatched. There are 19 residues in the CDR3. CDR3 sequence reads: CASSLRGLAGVRGTGELFF. CDR3 coding DNA: TGCGCCAGCAGTCTGAGGGGTCTAGCGGGAGTTCGTGGCACCGGGGAGCTGTTTTTT.

CDR3 sequence (DNA): TGTGCCACCAGCAGAGGACAGGGGTTGAGCGAGCAGTACTTC. It yields the protein CATSRGQGLSEQYF. This sequence joins TRBV15 and TRBJ2-7; TRBD1 agrees at 8 bases. This CDR3 contains 14 residues. Germline loops: CDR1 LNHNV, CDR2 YYDKDF (reference sequence). J gave up 6 bases and V 1 base, and 5 bases lay outside the gene matches. The full variable domain, its missing parts supplied by reference TRBV15 and TRBJ2-7, is DAMVIQNPRYQVTQFGKPVTLSCSQTLNHNVMYWYQQKSSQAPKLLFHYYDKDFNNEADTPDNFQSRRPNTSFCFLDIRSPGLGDTAMYLCATSRGQGLSEQYFGPGTRLTVT.

The rearrangement uses TRBV4-1 and TRBJ2-5; 8 bases are a match to TRBD2. Germline V gene lookup returns CDR1 MGHRA and CDR2 YSYEKL. The trim removed 3 bases at V and 4 bases at J, leaving 4 bases unmatched. CDR3 length: 14 residues. DNA of the CDR3: TGCGCCAGCAGCCACCCCGGGAGGGCAGAGACCCAGTACTTC. It yields the protein CASSHPGRAETQYF.

J is TRBJ2-7 and V is TRBV6-5, with 7 bases identical to TRBD2. CDR1 is MNHEY and CDR2 is SVGAGI in the germline V gene. The V segment lost 2 bases and the J segment 4 bases; nucleotides outside the gene matches: 11. This CDR3 spans 16 amino acids. CDR3 in amino acids: CASSYASGFFAYEQYF. CDR3 nucleotide sequence: TGTGCCAGCAGTTACGCTAGCGGCTTCTTCGCTTACGAGCAGTACTTC.

The table lists this clone with a count of one. The J gene is TRBJ1-5, the V gene TRBV2; D not certain. Germline CDR1 reads SNHLY; CDR2 reads FYNNEI. Between the trimmed V and J ends, which lost 2 bases and 0 bases, there was a span of 8 bases. This CDR3 is 15 amino acids long. This CDR3 reads CASSEPGYSNQPQHF. For the CDR3, the DNA is TGTGCCAGCAGTGAACCCGGGTATAGCAATCAGCCCCAGCATTTT.

Concerning this clone itself: Other DNA sequences of this sample code for an identical CDR3. Here the CDR3 reads CSVEDHSKGMYGYTF. In DNA, the CDR3 is TGCAGCGTTGAAGACCACAGCAAGGGGATGTATGGCTACACCTTC. The chain combines TRBV29-1 with TRBJ1-2; possible D gene TRBD1, 5 bases. V was trimmed by 0 bases and J by 5 bases, leaving 16 bases between them. Germline V lookup: CDR1 SQVTM, CDR2 ANQGSEA. CDR3 length: 15 residues. Filled out from reference TRBV29-1 and TRBJ1-2, the complete variable domain reads SAVISQKPSRDICQRGTSLTIQCQVDSQVTMMFWYRQQPGQSLTLIATANQGSEATYESGFVIDKFPISRPNLTFSTLTVSNMSPEDSSIYLCSVEDHSKGMYGYTFGSGTRLTVV.

J is TRBJ2-7 and V is TRBV18; possible D gene TRBD2, 6 bases. The CDR3 consists of 14 residues. Germline-derived CDR1 and CDR2 are KGHSH and LQKENI. V lost 3 bases to trimming and J lost 4 bases, with 13 bases between them. The DNA of the CDR3 is TGTGCCAGCTCACCGGGAGGAACTCCGTACGAGCAGTACTTC. Translation gives CASSPGGTPYEQYF.

The V and J genes are TRBV5-1 and TRBJ2-1; 9 bases match TRBD2. The CDR3 length is 15 residues. The V gene's germline CDR1 is SGHRS and CDR2 YFSETQ. The ends lost 4 bases at V and 6 bases at J; junction bases unmatched: 8. CDR3: CASSQTGTSFNEQFF. DNA of the CDR3: TGCGCCAGCAGCCAGACCGGGACTAGCTTCAATGAGCAGTTCTTC.

The chain is built from TRBV3-1 (or the pseudogene TRBV3-2) and TRBJ2-7; 9 nucleotides agree with TRBD2. The germline CDR1 and CDR2 sequences are LGHDT and YNNKEL (reference sequence). The CDR3 runs to 14 residues. Germline trimming cut 4 bases from V and 1 base from J; bases unmatched to any gene: 2. This CDR3 is CASSLLAGSYEQYF. The CDR3 DNA is TGTGCCAGCAGCCTGCTAGCGGGATCCTACGAGCAGTACTTC.

The rearrangement joins TRBV6-1 to TRBJ1-2, with 7 bases fitting TRBD1. The CDR3 contains 14 residues. Germline CDR1 and CDR2: MNHNS and SASEGT. The ends lost 2 bases at V and 6 bases at J; junction bases unmatched: 6. The DNA for the CDR3 is TGTGCCAGCAGTGAACGCACAGGGGCGAATGGCTACACCTTC. Translating gives CASSERTGANGYTF.

V is TRBV4-1 and J is TRBJ1-6; the D gene is possibly TRBD1 (5 bases). V lost 0 bases, J lost 3 bases, and 9 bases lay in between. Germline V gene data show CDR1 as MGHRA and CDR2 as YSYEKL. This CDR3 has 16 amino acids. The CDR3 loop is CASSQEPGVYNSPLHF. The CDR3 nucleotides are TGCGCCAGCAGCCAAGAGCCGGGGGTCTATAATTCACCCCTCCACTTT.

The chain joins TRBV28 to TRBJ2-7; D possibly corresponds to TRBD1 (5 bases). This CDR3 is built from 14 residues. Germline V gives CDR1 MDHEN, CDR2 SYDVKM. V gave up 5 bases and J gave up 7 bases, with 18 bases separating them. In nucleotides, the CDR3 is TGTGCCAGCAGTCCCAGGACACCCCAGGGAGAGCAGTACTTC. Protein sequence: CASSPRTPQGEQYF.

V and J are TRBV27 and TRBJ1-2, with D unclear. CDR1 and CDR2 (germline): MNHEY, SMNVEV (reference sequence). There are 17 residues in the CDR3. V was trimmed by 6 bases and J by 3 bases, leaving 23 bases between them. The CDR3 nucleotides are TGTGCCAGCAGACCCGTCCTAGGGCGGGCCCCTGACTATGGCTACACCTTC. It specifies CASRPVLGRAPDYGYTF.

The chain joins TRBV4-2 to TRBJ1-3; a weak D match, TRBD1 (6 bases). The CDR3 covers 17 residues. Germline CDR1 LGHNA, CDR2 YNFKEQ. The V end was cut by 5 bases, the J end by 2 bases, with 19 bases between. For the CDR3, the DNA is TGTGCCAGCAGCGTTACAGGGACTAGAAGGGCTGGAAACACCATATATTTT. As protein: CASSVTGTRRAGNTIYF.

This sequence joins TRBV10-3 and TRBJ1-5; TRBD1 is a possible D gene (6 bases). Trimming pared 10 bases from V and 1 base from J, leaving 14 bases between. Germline V gives CDR1 ENHRY, CDR2 SYGVKD. There are 14 residues in the CDR3. CDR3 DNA sequence: TGTGCCACACGACAGGAATTCAGCAATCAGCCCCAGCATTTT. Translated: CATRQEFSNQPQHF.

The gene calls are TRBV7-9 and TRBJ2-4; 8 nucleotides align to TRBD2. The ends lost 2 bases at V and 5 bases at J; junction bases unmatched: 5. The CDR3 totals 15 residues. CDR1 and CDR2 (germline): SEHNR, FQNEAQ (reference sequence). The CDR3 sequence: CASSLPGLAENIQYF. CDR3 nucleotides: TGTGCCAGCAGCTTACCTGGACTAGCTGAAAACATTCAGTACTTC.

This chain links TRBV6-6 with TRBJ2-1, with TRBD2 as a possible D gene (6 bases). CDR3 size: 14 residues. Germline CDR1 reads MNHNY; CDR2 reads SVGAGI (reference sequence). V dropped 10 bases and J dropped 6 bases, with 19 bases sitting between them. The CDR3 region has the DNA TGTGCCACCTGCCGGGGGAGATATATCAATGAGCAGTTCTTC. Protein sequence: CATCRGRYINEQFF.

The V and J genes are TRBV7-6 and TRBJ2-1; 11 positions match TRBD2. The V gene's germline CDR1 is SGHVS and CDR2 FNYEAQ. This CDR3 is 18 amino acids long. The trim removed 2 bases at V and 8 bases at J, leaving 14 bases unmatched. The CDR3 region is CASSLMPPTSGSLDEQFF. Here the CDR3 DNA reads TGTGCCAGCAGCTTAATGCCCCCAACTAGCGGGAGTTTGGATGAGCAGTTCTTC.

The chain is built from TRBV7-8 and TRBJ1-1; 7 bases align to TRBD1. This CDR3 has 14 residues. With V trimmed by 4 bases and J by 3 bases, 5 bases remained unmatched. Germline V gene lookup returns CDR1 SGHVS and CDR2 FQNEAQ. For the CDR3, the DNA is TGTGCCAGCAGCTCTGACAGGGAGTACACTGAAGCTTTCTTT. It is translated as CASSSDREYTEAFF.

CDR3 loop: CASSSPQGSPQHF. As DNA, the CDR3 is TGTGCCAGCAGTTCTCCTCAGGGGTCGCCCCAGCATTTT. This sequence joins TRBV27 and TRBJ1-5, with a weak D call TRBD1 (6 bases). The CDR3 runs 13 residues. CDR1 and CDR2 (germline): MNHEY, SMNVEV (reference sequence). Trimming took 4 bases from V and 9 from J, leaving 13 bases between them.

The chain employs TRBV6-5 and TRBJ1-4; TRBD1 agrees at 10 bases. The CDR3 contains 15 residues. Germline V gene data show CDR1 as MNHEY and CDR2 as SVGAGI. Trimming removed 4 bases from V and 8 bases from J; junction bases left unmatched: 7. In DNA, the CDR3 is TGTGCCAGCAGTTGGCCGGGACAGGGGAGGGAAAAACTGTTTTTT. Translation: CASSWPGQGREKLFF.

CDR3 bases: TGTGCCAGCAGTCAAGAGATTCTAGCGGAACCGATAGGCTATGAGCAGTTCTTC. It codes for CASSQEILAEPIGYEQFF. This sequence joins TRBV7-8 and TRBJ2-1; 7 nucleotides match TRBD2. The J segment lost 8 bases and the V segment lost 6 bases, leaving 22 bases of the junction unmatched. This CDR3 comprises 18 residues. CDR1 SGHVS and CDR2 FQNEAQ come from the germline V gene.